The subject of this entry is one TCR beta chain. As yet, its antigen is unknown. Subsets of CD8+ T cells were each sorted in triplicate at 300,000 cells apiece. These data belong to a study of CXCR3-negative and CXCR3-positive naive CD8 T cells. Study-level points and caveats: Within a donor, both naive subsets shared TRBV-TRBJ usage, unlike memory cells. With surface CD5 comparable between naive subsets, TCR strength was estimated using properties derived from the TRB CDR3. Much lower diversity was found in memory CD8+ cells, while both naive subsets had comparably high diversity. CXCR3-positive naive cells carried more hydrophobic TRB CDR3s than CXCR3-negative ones.

Germline V lookup: CDR1 MDHEN, CDR2 SYDVKM. This CDR3 comprises 13 residues. It was by 5' RACE with UMI labels that the TRB cDNA libraries were prepared. TCRdb reprocessed the 5' RACE reads, keeping one entry per CDR3 protein, no DNA. The sample includes 75,000 to 90,000 distinct CDR3 sequences. The sample comprised naive CXCR3+ CD8+ T cells from blood. This sample's subset: CD45RO-CCR7+CD27+CD95- naive CD8+ T cells expressing CXCR3 (TNR3+). The TCR originated in a human donor in good health. Some clones in this sample may be carry-over from other donors' samples. The chain couples TRBV28 to TRBJ2-7; TCRdb picks TRBD1, but there is no DNA to check that call. The CDR3 region is CASSFGGIYEQYF. Supplemented by reference TRBV28 and TRBJ2-7, the full variable domain reads DVKVTQSSRYLVKRTGEKVFLECVQDMDHENMFWYRQDPGLGLRLIYFSYDVKMKEKGDIPEGYSVSREKKERFSLILESASTNQTSMYLCASSFGGIYEQYFGPGTRLTVT.